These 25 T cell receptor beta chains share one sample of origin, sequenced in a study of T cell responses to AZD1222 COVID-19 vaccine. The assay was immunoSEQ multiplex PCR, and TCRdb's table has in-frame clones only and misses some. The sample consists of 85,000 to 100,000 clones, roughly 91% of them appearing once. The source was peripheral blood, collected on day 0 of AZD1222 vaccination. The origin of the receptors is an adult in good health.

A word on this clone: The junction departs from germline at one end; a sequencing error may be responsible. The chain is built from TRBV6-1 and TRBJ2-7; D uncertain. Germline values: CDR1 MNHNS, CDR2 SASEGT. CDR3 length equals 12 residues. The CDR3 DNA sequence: TGTGCCAGCACTGAATACGGCAGTGAGCAGTACTTC. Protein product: CASTEYGSEQYF.

In DNA form, the CDR3 reads TGTGCCAGCAGCTCCTCGATAGCGGGGGTTTTCTACGAGCAGTACTTC. The encoded protein is CASSSSIAGVFYEQYF. V is TRBV7-9 and J is TRBJ2-7, with 9 bases identical to TRBD2. This CDR3 has 16 amino acids. Germline V gives CDR1 SEHNR, CDR2 FQNEAQ (reference sequence). V was pared by 4 bases and J by 3 bases, with 10 bases of the junction left unmatched.

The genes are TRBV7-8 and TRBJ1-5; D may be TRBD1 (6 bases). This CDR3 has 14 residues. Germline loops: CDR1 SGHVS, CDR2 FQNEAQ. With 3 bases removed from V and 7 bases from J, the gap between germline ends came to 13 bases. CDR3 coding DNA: TGTGCCAGCAGCTTTCTTGTCGGGGGCCAGCCCCAGCATTTT. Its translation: CASSFLVGGQPQHF.

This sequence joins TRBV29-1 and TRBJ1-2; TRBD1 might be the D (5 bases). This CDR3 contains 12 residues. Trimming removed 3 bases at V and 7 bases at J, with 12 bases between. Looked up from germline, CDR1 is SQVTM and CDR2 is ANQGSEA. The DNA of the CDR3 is TGCAGCGTTGACATAATGACAGTTGGCTACACCTTC. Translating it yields CSVDIMTVGYTF.

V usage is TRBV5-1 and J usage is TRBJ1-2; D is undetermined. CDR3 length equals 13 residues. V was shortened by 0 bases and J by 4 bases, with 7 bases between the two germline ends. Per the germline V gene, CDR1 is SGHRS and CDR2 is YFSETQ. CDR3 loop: CASSLGGSYGYTF. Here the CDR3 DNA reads TGCGCCAGCAGCTTGGGCGGTAGCTATGGCTACACCTTC.

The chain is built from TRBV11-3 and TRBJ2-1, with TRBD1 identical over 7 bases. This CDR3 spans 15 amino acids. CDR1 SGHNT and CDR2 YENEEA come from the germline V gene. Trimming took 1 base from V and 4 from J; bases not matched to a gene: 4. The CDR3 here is CASSLGTGDYNEQFF. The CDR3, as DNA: TGTGCCAGCAGCTTAGGGACAGGTGATTACAATGAGCAGTTCTTC.

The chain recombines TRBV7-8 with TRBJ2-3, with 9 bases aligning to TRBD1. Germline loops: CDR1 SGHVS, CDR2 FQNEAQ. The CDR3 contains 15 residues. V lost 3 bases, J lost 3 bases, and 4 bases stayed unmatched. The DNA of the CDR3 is TGTGCCAGCAGCTTCCGGGACAGGGAAACAGATACGCAGTATTTT. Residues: CASSFRDRETDTQYF. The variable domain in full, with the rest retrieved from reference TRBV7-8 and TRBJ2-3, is GAGVSQSPRYKVAKRGQDVALRCDPISGHVSLFWYQQALGQGPEFLTYFQNEAQLDKSGLPSDRFFAERPEGSVSTLKIQRTQQEDSAVYLCASSFRDRETDTQYFGPGTRLTVL.

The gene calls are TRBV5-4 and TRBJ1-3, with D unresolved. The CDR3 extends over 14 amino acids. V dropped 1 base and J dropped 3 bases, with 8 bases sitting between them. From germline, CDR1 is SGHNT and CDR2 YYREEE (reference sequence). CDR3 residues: CASSLQQGGNTIYF. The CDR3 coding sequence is TGTGCCAGCAGCTTGCAACAAGGTGGAAACACCATATATTTT.

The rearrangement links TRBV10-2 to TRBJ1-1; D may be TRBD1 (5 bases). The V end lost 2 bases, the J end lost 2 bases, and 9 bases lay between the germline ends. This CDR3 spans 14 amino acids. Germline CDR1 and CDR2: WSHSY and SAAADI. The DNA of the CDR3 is TGCGCCAGCAGTGAGGTCAGGGCAAACACTGAAGCTTTCTTT. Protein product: CASSEVRANTEAFF.

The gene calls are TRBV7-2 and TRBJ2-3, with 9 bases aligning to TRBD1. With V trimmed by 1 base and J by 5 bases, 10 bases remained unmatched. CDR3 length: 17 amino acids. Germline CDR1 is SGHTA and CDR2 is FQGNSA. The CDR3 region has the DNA TGTGCCAGCAGCTTAGGGAGGGGGACAGGGACACGAGATACGCAGTATTTT. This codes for CASSLGRGTGTRDTQYF.

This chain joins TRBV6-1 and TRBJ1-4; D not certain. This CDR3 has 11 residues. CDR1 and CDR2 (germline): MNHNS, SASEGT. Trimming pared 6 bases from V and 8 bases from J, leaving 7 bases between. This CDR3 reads CASRLWEKLFF. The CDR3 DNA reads TGTGCCAGCAGACTTTGGGAAAAACTGTTTTTT.

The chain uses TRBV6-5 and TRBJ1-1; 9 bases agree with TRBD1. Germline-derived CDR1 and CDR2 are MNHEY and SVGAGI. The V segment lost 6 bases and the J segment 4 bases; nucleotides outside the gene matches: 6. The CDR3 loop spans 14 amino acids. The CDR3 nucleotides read TGTGCCAGCAGCCGCGGACAGGGGATCACTGAAGCTTTCTTT. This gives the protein CASSRGQGITEAFF.

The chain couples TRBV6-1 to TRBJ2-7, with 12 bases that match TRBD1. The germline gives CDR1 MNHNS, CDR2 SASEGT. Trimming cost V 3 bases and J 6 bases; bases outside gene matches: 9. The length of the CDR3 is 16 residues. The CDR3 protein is CASSDLPGQGASEQYF. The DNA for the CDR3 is TGTGCCAGCAGTGACCTCCCGGGACAGGGGGCCTCCGAGCAGTACTTC.

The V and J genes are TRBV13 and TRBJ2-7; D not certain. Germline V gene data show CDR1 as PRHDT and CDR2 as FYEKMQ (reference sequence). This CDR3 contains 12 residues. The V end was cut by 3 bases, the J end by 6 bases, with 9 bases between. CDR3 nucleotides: TGTGCCAGCAGCTTCCGCTTACGCGAGCAGTACTTC. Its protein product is CASSFRLREQYF.

CDR3 sequence: CAISGAAKETQYF. The CDR3 DNA reads TGTGCCATCAGTGGGGCGGCTAAAGAGACCCAGTACTTC. The chain couples TRBV10-3 to TRBJ2-5; the D is unclear. V was pared by 4 bases and J by 3 bases, with 9 bases between. The germline V gene encodes CDR1 ENHRY and CDR2 SYGVKD. The CDR3 has 13 residues.

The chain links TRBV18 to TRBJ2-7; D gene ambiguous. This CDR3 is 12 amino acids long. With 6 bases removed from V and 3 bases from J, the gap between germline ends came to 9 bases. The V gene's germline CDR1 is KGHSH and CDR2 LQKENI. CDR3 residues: CASSAVNYEQYF. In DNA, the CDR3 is TGTGCCAGCTCCGCGGTTAACTACGAGCAGTACTTC.

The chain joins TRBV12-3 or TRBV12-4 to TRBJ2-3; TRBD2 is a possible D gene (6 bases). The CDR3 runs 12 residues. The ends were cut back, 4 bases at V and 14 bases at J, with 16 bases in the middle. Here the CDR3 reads CASSWGDRVGYF. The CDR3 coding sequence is TGTGCCAGCAGTTGGGGGGACCGGGTGGGGTATTTT.

CDR3 DNA sequence: TGTGCCAGTACACCCGCAGGGACTAGTACCACGCAGTATTTT. This translates into CASTPAGTSTTQYF. The chain uses TRBV19 and TRBJ2-3; 8 bases fit TRBD2. V lost 7 bases and J lost 9; bases outside the gene matches: 12. This CDR3 has 14 amino acids. CDR1 is LNHDA and CDR2 is SQIVND in the germline V gene (reference sequence).

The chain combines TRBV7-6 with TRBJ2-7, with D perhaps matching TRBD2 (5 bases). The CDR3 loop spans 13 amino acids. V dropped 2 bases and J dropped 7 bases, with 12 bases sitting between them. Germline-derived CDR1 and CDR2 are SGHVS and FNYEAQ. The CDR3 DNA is TGTGCCAGCAGCTTAACGGGTACTAGAGAGCAGTACTTC. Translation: CASSLTGTREQYF.

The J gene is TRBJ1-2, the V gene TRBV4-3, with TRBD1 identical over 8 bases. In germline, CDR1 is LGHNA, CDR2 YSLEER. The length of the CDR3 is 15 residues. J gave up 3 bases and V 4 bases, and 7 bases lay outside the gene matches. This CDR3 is CASSRRTGRDYGYTF. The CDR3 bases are TGCGCCAGCAGCCGTAGGACAGGGCGAGACTATGGCTACACCTTC.

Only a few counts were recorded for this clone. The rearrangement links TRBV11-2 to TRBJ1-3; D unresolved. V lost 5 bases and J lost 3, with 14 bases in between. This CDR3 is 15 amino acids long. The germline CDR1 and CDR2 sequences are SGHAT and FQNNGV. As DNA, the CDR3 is TGTGCCAGCAGCATAAGGAGCGGGGATGGAAACACCATATATTTT. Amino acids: CASSIRSGDGNTIYF.

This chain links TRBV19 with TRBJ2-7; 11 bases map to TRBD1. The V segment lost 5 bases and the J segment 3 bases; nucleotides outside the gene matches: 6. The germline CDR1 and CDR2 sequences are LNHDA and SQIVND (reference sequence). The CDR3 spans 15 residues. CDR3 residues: CASSSAGTGGYEQYF. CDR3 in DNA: TGTGCCAGTAGTTCCGCCGGGACAGGGGGCTACGAGCAGTACTTC.

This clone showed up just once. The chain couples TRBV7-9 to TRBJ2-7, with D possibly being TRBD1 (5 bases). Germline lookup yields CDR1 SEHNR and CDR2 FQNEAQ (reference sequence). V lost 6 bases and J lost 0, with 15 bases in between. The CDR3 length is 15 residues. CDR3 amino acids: CASRALRTPSYEQYF. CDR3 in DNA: TGTGCCAGCAGGGCCTTGAGGACACCCTCCTACGAGCAGTACTTC.

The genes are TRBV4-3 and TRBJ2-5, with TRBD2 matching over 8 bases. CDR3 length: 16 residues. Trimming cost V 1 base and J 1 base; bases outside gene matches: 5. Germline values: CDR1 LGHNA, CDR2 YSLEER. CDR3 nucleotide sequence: TGCGCCAGCAGCCAAGTCGCGGGGGGCGTCCAAGAGACCCAGTACTTC. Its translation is CASSQVAGGVQETQYF.

In nucleotides, the CDR3 is TGTGCCAGCAGCTTACGCGGAGCAGGGGGAGACGGAAACACCATATATTTT. This sequence encodes CASSLRGAGGDGNTIYF. This rearrangement joins TRBV11-2 to TRBJ1-3; TRBD1 aligns across 7 bases. This CDR3 has 17 amino acids. Germline loops: CDR1 SGHAT, CDR2 FQNNGV. Trimming took 2 bases from V and 4 from J; bases not matched to a gene: 11.